The T cell receptor (beta chain) under discussion was sequenced for a study of beta chain features in type 1 diabetes (dated 2018 in TCRdb). Study-wide context: Patients and healthy donors did not differ in mean age, gender distribution, total cell number or subset yield. Across all samples, almost 110 million sorted cells were examined, and cell number per subset correlated strongly with RNA yield. In the study, TCRB repertoires of sorted circulating CD4+ T cell subsets from recently diagnosed type 1 diabetes patients were compared with those of matched healthy donors. Regulatory and stem cell-like memory subsets were isolated from only 8 patients and 8 healthy donors, whereas naive and central memory subsets came from all 28 donors. Overall study results and their limits: Because cDNA was sequenced instead of genomic DNA, activated cells with high expression could be over-represented, although the groups did not differ in activation or CD3 levels. Type 1 diabetes patients showed a moderate but significant shortening of TCRB CDR3 length in all four CD4+ subsets. Fewer insertions and more nucleotide deletions at VDJ recombination sites were observed in patients with type 1 diabetes, implying thymic rearrangement abnormalities. PCR might favor shorter templates, but patient and control samples were amplified and corrected together, so any skew would affect both groups equally. The naive, central memory and regulatory TCRB repertoires appeared to resemble one another more closely among patients than among healthy donors. HLA sub-analyses involved small numbers of individuals, so any influence of HLA type on TCRB rearrangement remained unresolved.

All of the isolated RNA was reverse transcribed with the High Capacity cDNA Reverse Transcription Kit, so expressed TCRB transcripts were sequenced. For stem cell-like memory T cell samples, survey-depth immunoSEQ sequencing was used, averaging about 930,000 total reads per sample. Sorted cells were lysed in RLT buffer, and RNA was extracted using DNase-treated RNeasy Micro or Mini kits according to cell number. To prevent cross-contamination, each cell subset was processed individually, whereas patient and healthy donor samples were processed jointly. The immunoSEQ multiplex PCR was used to amplify TCRB sequences from cDNA, generating 87-bp fragments that spanned the CDR3 region. The amplicons were sequenced using the Illumina HiSeq platform. The original pipeline was this. Synthetic template baselines were used to correct PCR bias computationally, reads within Hamming distance 2 were collapsed, and singletons that could not be merged were discarded. By aligning reads against IMGT, V, D and J genes, CDR3 length, and insertions or deletions at six rearrangement sites were assigned. Clonotype counts were normalized to sorted cell number within each subset before computing true diversity and Gini coefficients with the tcR R package. Repertoire sharing was quantified using the overlap coefficient calculated on TCRB nucleotide sequences. Entries here come from immuneACCESS through TCRdb and include only in-frame sequences with V and J called. Some clones fail to appear in such tables; in the studies checked, an unresolved V gene covers under half of the shortfall, and the cause of the remainder is unknown. That table furnishes V, J and clone size, whereas the DNA furnished D and trimming. This sample lists about 23,000 clones; less than 75% were detected once. The biggest ten clones account for about 0.37% of the sample.

This clone was detected once. What antigen it recognizes has not been identified. Per-base qualities were not stored, and no clone one base away is much larger. Trimming removed 5 bases from V and 4 bases from J; the gene matches leave 5 bases unexplained. Measured from the cysteine to the phenylalanine, the CDR3 is 13 residues long. Here the CDR3 DNA is all that survives: 39 bases in frame from base 1. The germline V gene supplies CDR1 MDHEN and CDR2 SYDVKM. From each donor, a single peripheral blood sample of around 120 mL on average was drawn into heparinised tubes. Naive, central memory, regulatory and stem cell-like memory CD4+ T cells were sorted on a BD FACSAria II using a panel including CD45RO, CCR7, CD25, CD127, CD95 and CD27. Purity was above 98% for every sorted population. PBMCs were isolated right away by Lymphoprep density gradient centrifugation and were stained directly, without culture. To minimize batch effects, samples were stained and sorted in pairs, one healthy donor with one patient per experiment.

The receptor was derived from a man younger than 35 with type 1 diabetes. The V gene is TRBV28 and the J gene is TRBJ2-7; the central 7 bases match TRBD1. The sequenced sample was stem cell memory CD4+ T cells from blood. The cell subset or site label, as the study defines it: stem cell-like memory CD4+ T cells. At the DNA level, the sequence is TGTGCCAGCAGTCTGACAGGGATTTACGAGCAGTACTTC. Translation gives CASSLTGIYEQYF.